This entry lists 5 T cell receptor beta chains sequenced from one sample in a study of shared clonotypes between healthy human individuals. Libraries were prepared by immunoSEQ multiplex PCR; TCRdb keeps only in-frame clonotypes and omits some of them. The sample has around 500,000 clones, around 85% seen once; the top ten hold roughly 13%. Sequenced sample: PBMCs. The source of these receptors is a woman aged 40 to 50 in good health. Some clones in this sample may be carry-over from other donors' samples.

The rearrangement links TRBV5-6 to TRBJ2-5, with TRBD2 as a possible D gene (5 bases). This CDR3 has 16 amino acids. V was cut by 2 bases and J by 2 bases, with 16 bases left in between. CDR1 is SGHDT and CDR2 is YYEEEE in the germline V gene. CDR3 amino acids: CASSFGLQAEQETQYF. In nucleotides, the CDR3 is TGTGCCAGCAGCTTTGGCCTGCAAGCGGAACAAGAGACCCAGTACTTC.

Notes on this clone: With only one base between it and a far larger clone, this is likely a read error. Other DNA sequences within the sample encode an identical CDR3. The J gene is TRBJ2-2, the V gene TRBV5-4; possibly TRBD2 for D (5 bases). V shed 0 bases and J shed 5 bases, with 14 bases lying between them. The CDR3 has 16 residues. The germline CDR1 and CDR2 sequences are SGHNT and YYREEE (reference sequence). The CDR3 spells CASSLDARRSTGELFF. The DNA for the CDR3 is TGTGCCAGCAGCTTGGACGCTAGGAGGAGTACCGGGGAGCTGTTTTTT. Looking up the rest from reference TRBV5-4 and TRBJ2-2 gives the full variable domain: ETGVTQSPTHLIKTRGQQVTLRCSSQSGHNTVSWYQQALGQGPQFIFQYYREEENGRGNFPPRFSGLQFPNYSSELNVNALELDDSALYLCASSLDARRSTGELFFGEGSRLTVL.

This clone was seen a few times. A far larger clone is a single base away, which makes a read error likely. The chain couples TRBV25-1 to TRBJ2-7, with 7 bases aligning to TRBD2. Germline CDR1 is MGHDK and CDR2 is SYGVNS. This CDR3 spans 14 amino acids. Unmatched junction bases numbered 10, after V lost 7 bases and J lost 4 bases. The CDR3 here is CASIPPGGSYEQYF. The CDR3, as DNA: TGTGCCAGCATACCCCCGGGAGGCTCTTACGAGCAGTACTTC.

Written as DNA, the CDR3 is TGTGCCAGCTCCGGGACAGCGTTGGAGGAAAAACTGTTTTTT. Its translation is CASSGTALEEKLFF. This chain joins TRBV18 and TRBJ1-4; 7 nucleotides align to TRBD1. V lost 6 bases, J lost 8 bases, and 9 bases stayed unmatched. This CDR3 has 14 amino acids. Germline CDR1 KGHSH, CDR2 LQKENI.

This clone was seen just once. The V and J genes are TRBV7-9 and TRBJ2-1; tentatively, D is TRBD1 or TRBD2 (5 bases each). The CDR3 contains 14 residues. The V gene's germline CDR1 is SEHNR and CDR2 FQNEAQ (reference sequence). Trimming shortened V by 3 bases and J by 2 bases, and 8 bases separated the two germline ends. CDR3 sequence: CASSFRETYNEQFF. CDR3 nucleotides: TGTGCCAGCAGCTTCAGGGAGACCTACAATGAGCAGTTCTTC.